This T cell receptor (beta chain) was documented in a study of blood T cell repertoires in COVID-19. Study-level information: COVID-19 samples, acute and convalescent, were from the United States, Italy and Spain. Sample material is recorded as cDNA or gDNA derived from T cells, B-cell-depleted T cells, or PBMCs.

CDR3 length: 12 amino acids. The germline CDR1 and CDR2 sequences are LNHDA and SQIVND (reference sequence). The V end lost 5 bases, the J end lost 8 bases, and 12 bases lay between the germline ends. Sequencing used immunoSEQ multiplex PCR; TCRdb keeps in-frame clones, though not all of them. The table shows some 200,000 clones, with around 84% occurring only once. The receptor was derived from a man younger than 45 with active or convalescent COVID-19. V and J are TRBV19 and TRBJ1-1; a possible D gene is TRBD1 (6 bases). What was sequenced was peripheral blood. Here the CDR3 DNA reads TGTGCCAGTAGTCTCGGGGGGGCCGAAGCTTTCTTT. Encoded protein: CASSLGGAEAFF. The complete variable domain, with remaining parts taken from reference TRBV19 and TRBJ1-1, reads DGGITQSPKYLFRKEGQNVTLSCEQNLNHDAMYWYRQDPGQGLRLIYYSQIVNDFQKGDIAEGYSVSREKKESFPLTVTSAQKNPTAFYLCASSLGGAEAFFGQGTRLTVV.